This T cell receptor (beta chain) emerged from a study of T cell responses to AZD1222 COVID-19 vaccine. Points from the study as a whole: Per reports, nearly half of all spike-specific TCRs target regions that are unmutated in variants. Across spike, vaccine-associated CD4 TCRs were found, dominant at 160-218 and 743-854. Spike-specific TCR breadth and depth went up after people got two AZD1222 doses.

Pooling of second doses given at about 4 or about 12 weeks was done. TCRdb's table, derived via immunoSEQ multiplex PCR, lists solely in-frame clones and lacks some. This sample yields under 150,000 clones, of which approximately 86% are seen a single time; around 2.5% belongs to the top ten. This CDR3 region has 17 residues. V was clipped by 0 bases and J by 6 bases; unmatched bases: 11. CDR1 is LGHNA, CDR2 YSLEER, per germline. A remark on this clone: Its antigen is not known.

This sequence was found in an adult who received the AZD1222 COVID-19 vaccine. The sequencing used peripheral blood, collected 28 days after the second AZD1222 dose. This chain uses TRBV4-3 with TRBJ2-3; TRBD2 agrees at 8 bases. The chain's CDR3 is CASSQDPAGAPRDTQYF. CDR3 DNA sequence: TGCGCCAGCAGCCAAGATCCAGCGGGGGCGCCGCGGGATACGCAGTATTTT.